This is a list of T cell receptor beta chains from one sample in a study of tumor-infiltrating lymphocytes in primary liver carcinoma. TCRdb fed the multiplex PCR reads into MiXCR, producing one record per CDR3 protein. This table has about 330,000 distinct CDR3 sequences, roughly 61% appearing once. The sequenced sample consisted of peripheral blood. The receptors stem from a man aged 35-49 years with primary liver carcinoma and hepatitis B virus infection. The CDR3 runs from the conserved cysteine through the conserved F or W. D genes are given only for firm matches. For some rows the clone size is stated as once, few or many, or as a class when expanded; others skip it.

>TRBJ1-2|-|-|TRBV12-3/TRBV12-4
-
CASILANSYVYTF
>TRBJ2-3|many|-|TRBV30
TGTGCCTGGAGGGGCACAGATACGCAGTATTTT
CAWRGTDTQYF
>TRBJ1-1|-|-|TRBV11-1
TGTGCCAGCAGCTTAGATGGGGCACTGAACACTGAAGTTTTCTTT
CASSLDGALNTEVFF
>TRBJ2-3|few|TRBD2|TRBV5-4
TGTGCCAGCAGCTTGTGGGTTAGCGGGAACACAGATACGCAGTATTTT
CASSLWVSGNTDTQYF
>TRBJ2-3|-|-|TRBV11-2
TGTGCCAGCAGATTAGCACTGACGCCTGGCATAGATACCCAGTATTTT
CASRLALTPGIDTQYF
>TRBJ2-3|-|TRBD1|TRBV4-1
TGCGCCAGCGGCCAAGGTCTGGGGACAGCGCAGTATTTT
CASGQGLGTAQYF
>TRBJ2-1|-|-|TRBV10-3
TGTGCCATCAGTAGCAAGGCAGACTACAATGAGCGGTTCTTC
CAISSKADYNERFF
>TRBJ1-5|few|-|TRBV28
TGTGCCAGCAGCAAATCCTGGGGTAATAGCAATCAGCCCCAGCATTTT
CASSKSWGNSNQPQHF
>TRBJ2-7|once|TRBD1|TRBV28
TGTGTCAGCAGTTTATGGCTACCTTGGGACAGATCCTCCTACGAGCAGTACTTC
CVSSLWLPWDRSSYEQYF
>TRBJ2-1|many|TRBD2|TRBV12-3/TRBV12-4
TGTGCCAGCAGTGTACGAGGGGTAGCGGGAGTGGTCAATGAGCAGTTCTTC
CASSVRGVAGVVNEQFF
>TRBJ2-5|-|TRBD2|TRBV6-5
TGTGCCAGCAGTTACGGGAGGGCCGGGAACGAGACCCAGTACTTC
CASSYGRAGNETQYF
>TRBJ2-2|few|-|TRBV5-5
TGTGCCAGCAGCTTGTTAGCGCCCCACGGGGAGCTGTTTTTT
CASSLLAPHGELFF
>TRBJ2-2|many|TRBD2|TRBV4-3
TGCGCCAGCAGCCACGCAACTAGCGGGAGGGCCACCGGGGAGCTGTTTTTT
CASSHATSGRATGELFF
>TRBJ2-5|-|-|TRBV2
TGTGCCAGTATAAAGGAGACCCAGTACTTC
CASIKETQYF
>TRBJ2-2|many|-|TRBV11-2
TGTGCCAGCAGCTCAAGGGGTTCCGGGGAGCTGTTTTTT
CASSSRGSGELFF
>TRBJ2-3|-|TRBD2|TRBV13
TGTGCCAGCAGCTCCAGCGGGACGTACACTAGCACAGATACGCAGTATTTT
CASSSSGTYTSTDTQYF
>TRBJ1-5|few|-|TRBV2
TGTGCCAGCAGTGAGACCAACTTTCAGCATTTT
CASSETNFQHF
>TRBJ1-1|few|TRBD1|TRBV28
TGTGCCAGCAGCCCCGGGACAGGGGACACTGAAGCTTTCTTT
CASSPGTGDTEAFF
>TRBJ2-1|-|-|TRBV7-9
TGTGCCAGCAGCTTTGGGATGAATAAGCAGTTCTTC
CASSFGMNKQFF
>TRBJ2-5|many|-|TRBV6-2/TRBV6-3
TGTGCCAGCAGTTACAGTTCGGGTTTCAAGACCCAGTACTTC
CASSYSSGFKTQYF
>TRBJ2-2|few|TRBD1|TRBV6-2/TRBV6-3
TGTGCCAGCAGTTACGCTGGGACAGGGGACACCGGGGAGCTGTTTTTT
CASSYAGTGDTGELFF
>TRBJ2-5|-|-|TRBV11-1
TGTGCCAGCAGCTTAGCAGGAGCCCAAGAGACCCAGAACTTC
CASSLAGAQETQNF
>TRBJ1-2|-|-|TRBV6-2/TRBV6-3
TGTGCCAGAATAGAAACCGGGACTCGCATAGGCTACACCTTC
CARIETGTRIGYTF
>TRBJ2-1|-|-|TRBV7-9
TGTGCCAGCAGGCAGGGGCACAGAGGCCCACCCAATGAGCAGTTCTTC
CASRQGHRGPPNEQFF
>TRBJ2-1|-|-|TRBV14
TGTGTCAGCAGAGGGACGGCGAACAATGAGCAGTTCTTC
CVSRGTANNEQFF
>TRBJ2-3|many|TRBD2|TRBV6-5
TGTGCCATCCAAATTCTGGCTAGCGGGAGGAAGACAGATACGCAGTATTTT
CAIQILASGRKTDTQYF
>TRBJ2-5|many|-|TRBV6-1
TGTGCCAGCAGTGAAATGGTACAAGAGACCCAGTACTTC
CASSEMVQETQYF
>TRBJ2-3|once|-|TRBV11-2
TGTGCCAGCGGCCCACGGGCGTCGGCAGACACGCAGTATTTT
CASGPRASADTQYF
>TRBJ2-7|once|TRBD1|TRBV28
TGTGCCAGCAGTGCGACTCCGGGACAGGGGCCCCGGGAGCAGTACTTC
CASSATPGQGPREQYF
>TRBJ2-3|many|TRBD1|TRBV12-3/TRBV12-4
TGTGCCAGCAGTTCTCGGACAGGGGTCGCAGATACGCAGTATTTT
CASSSRTGVADTQYF
>TRBJ2-3|many|-|TRBV6-2/TRBV6-3
TGTGCCAGCAGTTACTCGACTCCCAGGGCATACACAGATACGCAGTATTTT
CASSYSTPRAYTDTQYF
>TRBJ1-6|many|-|TRBV11-2
TGTGCCAGCAGCCCCCTTTTTATGGGGAGCTCCTATAATTCACCCCTCCACTTT
CASSPLFMGSSYNSPLHF
>TRBJ2-3|many|-|TRBV4-1
TGCGCCAGCAGCCCCGGACCGACCACAGATACGCAGTATTTT
CASSPGPTTDTQYF
>TRBJ2-1|-|TRBD2|TRBV6-4
TGTGCCAGCAGTGCCGCTTGCGGGAGTTTCGATGAGCAGTTCTTC
CASSAACGSFDEQFF
>TRBJ1-6|-|-|TRBV7-8
TGTGCCAGCAGCTTAGTAACAGGGAATTCACCCCTCCGCTTT
CASSLVTGNSPLRF
>TRBJ1-5|-|-|TRBV11-1
TGTGCCAGCAGCCAGGGATGGGGATTGAATCAGCCCCAGCATTTT
CASSQGWGLNQPQHF
>TRBJ1-2|once|-|TRBV29-1
TGCAGCGTTGATAACGTGAACTATTGCTACACCTTC
CSVDNVNYCYTF
>TRBJ2-1|-|-|TRBV28
TGTGCCAGCAGATTGGCCGGGATAGGCTCCTACAATGAGCAGTTCTTC
CASRLAGIGSYNEQFF
>TRBJ2-5|-|TRBD2|TRBV4-2
TGTGCCGACAGCCAATTGCTACCAACCCAGGCTAGCGGACAAGAGACCCAGTACTTC
CADSQLLPTQASGQETQYF
>TRBJ2-7|few|-|TRBV14
TGTGCCAGCAGCCCCGGGACTTTCACCGAGCAGTACTTC
CASSPGTFTEQYF
>TRBJ2-5|few|-|TRBV12-3/TRBV12-4
TGTGCCAGCCGCCCTGGGGCAGGAACTCACGATATATACCAAGAGACCCAGTACTTC
CASRPGAGTHDIYQETQYF
>TRBJ2-7|-|TRBD1|TRBV18
TGTGCCAGCTCACCAGTCGGACAGGGCTACGAGCAGTACTTC
CASSPVGQGYEQYF
>TRBJ2-1|-|-|TRBV4-3
TGCGCCAGCAGCCAAAATGCGGGAAGCTCCTACAATGAGCAGTTCTTC
CASSQNAGSSYNEQFF
>TRBJ2-4|-|-|TRBV11-2
TGTGCCGTCAGCCCAACTGGGGCTTCCACGGTGGCCAAAAACATCCAGTACTTC
CAVSPTGASTVAKNIQYF
>TRBJ2-7|-|-|TRBV6-5
TGTGCCAGCAATCCGAGCCTTTACGGGGCGACCTACGAGCAGTACTTC
CASNPSLYGATYEQYF
>TRBJ1-6|many|-|TRBV6-5
TGTGCCAGCAGTTCGGGGTTCAATTCACCCCTCCACTTT
CASSSGFNSPLHF
>TRBJ2-2|-|TRBD2|TRBV4-3
TGTGCCAGCAGACAAGATCTGGAGACTAGCGGGAGCACCGGGGAGCTGTGTTTT
CASRQDLETSGSTGELCF
>TRBJ2-5|-|TRBD2|TRBV12-3/TRBV12-4
TGTGCCAGCAGTCCGCTGCCCCGGACTAGCGAGAATGACGTTGAAGAGACCCAGTATTTC
CASSPLPRTSENDVEETQYF
>TRBJ2-1|-|TRBD2|TRBV28
TGTGCCAGCAGTTCTACCGGGACTAGCTATGAGCAGTTCTTC
CASSSTGTSYEQFF
>TRBJ1-1|-|-|TRBV12-3/TRBV12-4
TGTGCCAGCAGGACGACAGCGGGGGATACTGAAGCTTTCTTT
CASRTTAGDTEAFF
>TRBJ2-1|few|TRBD1|TRBV6-1
TGTGCCAGCAGTTTGTCCCCGGGACAGCTCAATGAGCAGTTCTTC
CASSLSPGQLNEQFF
>TRBJ2-5|many|-|TRBV11-2
TGTGCCAGCAGCTTAGGGTCGGAGACCCAGTACTTC
CASSLGSETQYF